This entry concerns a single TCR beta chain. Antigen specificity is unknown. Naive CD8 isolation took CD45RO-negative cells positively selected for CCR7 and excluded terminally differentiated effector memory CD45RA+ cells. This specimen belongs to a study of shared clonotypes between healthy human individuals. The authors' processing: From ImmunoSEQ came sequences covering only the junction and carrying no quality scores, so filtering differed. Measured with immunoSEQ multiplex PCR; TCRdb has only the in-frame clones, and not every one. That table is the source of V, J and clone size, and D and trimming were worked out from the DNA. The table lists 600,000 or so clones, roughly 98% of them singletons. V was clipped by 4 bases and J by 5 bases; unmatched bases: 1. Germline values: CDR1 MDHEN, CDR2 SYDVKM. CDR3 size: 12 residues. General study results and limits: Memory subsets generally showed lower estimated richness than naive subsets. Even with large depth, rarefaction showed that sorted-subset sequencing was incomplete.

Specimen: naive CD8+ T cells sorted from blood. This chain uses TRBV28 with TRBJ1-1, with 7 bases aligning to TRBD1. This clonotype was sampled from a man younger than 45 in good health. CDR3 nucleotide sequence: TGTGCCAGCAGTTACAGGGGTACTGAAGCTTTCTTT. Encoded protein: CASSYRGTEAFF. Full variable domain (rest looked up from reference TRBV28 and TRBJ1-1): DVKVTQSSRYLVKRTGEKVFLECVQDMDHENMFWYRQDPGLGLRLIYFSYDVKMKEKGDIPEGYSVSREKKERFSLILESASTNQTSMYLCASSYRGTEAFFGQGTRLTVV.